Shown below are 21 T cell receptor beta chains from a single sample sequenced in a study of neoadjuvant nivolumab and ipilimumab in lung cancer (dated by TCRdb to 2020 to 2022). Libraries were prepared through the immunoSEQ multiplex PCR assay. The source is immuneACCESS, and TCRdb retained only in-frame sequences with V and J called. Part of the clones is not carried over; for the studies checked, unresolved V genes explain less than half of this, and the remainder is unexplained. The sample profile shows about 12,000 clones; almost 96% of them were found once. The ten largest clones represent under 3% of the sample. The time point label, read with the paper, signifies: at surgical resection after neoadjuvant nivolumab +/- ipilimumab. The sequencing used peripheral blood, collected after neoadjuvant nivolumab, alone or with ipilimumab, at or shortly before surgery. The receptors were sampled from an adult with non-small cell lung cancer.

The J gene is TRBJ1-1, the V gene TRBV20-1; maybe TRBD1 (5 bases). The CDR3 is made up of 11 amino acids. V lost 6 bases and J 4 bases, leaving 9 bases between the germline ends. Germline V CDR1 and CDR2: DFQATT, SNEGSKA (reference sequence). CDR3 DNA sequence: TGCAGTGCGTTCGGGGGCACTGAAGCTTTCTTT. Protein product: CSAFGGTEAFF.

The V call is TRBV7-2, the J call TRBJ1-5; D is ambiguous. CDR3 length: 13 residues. Germline V gene sequence: CDR1 SGHTA, CDR2 FQGNSA. V was clipped by 0 bases and J by 5 bases, with 5 bases between them. The CDR3 nucleotides read TGTGCCAGCAGCTTAGCTAACGATCAGCCCCAGCATTTT. Amino acid sequence: CASSLANDQPQHF.

V gene TRBV6-6 combines with J gene TRBJ2-3, with TRBD2 as a possible D gene (5 bases). The CDR3 length is 16 residues. V shed 2 bases and J shed 4 bases, with 16 bases lying between them. Germline CDR1 reads MNHNY; CDR2 reads SVGAGI (reference sequence). In DNA form, the CDR3 reads TGTGCCAGCAGTTACGGGGTCGCCGGTAGCGCAGATACGCAGTATTTT. This translates into CASSYGVAGSADTQYF.

The gene calls are TRBV18 and TRBJ2-3, with D uncertain. Germline CDR1 reads KGHSH; CDR2 reads LQKENI. Trimming stripped 4 bases from V and 5 bases from J, with 4 bases between. There are 11 residues in the CDR3. CDR3 DNA: TGTGCCAGCTCACGTGGAGATACGCAGTATTTT. Protein sequence: CASSRGDTQYF.

This clone was detected once. V and J are TRBV7-3 and TRBJ2-1, with a possible D match to TRBD1 (6 bases). Trimming left V 2 bases short and J 2 bases short, with 7 bases between. The germline V gene encodes CDR1 SGHTA and CDR2 FQGTGA. The CDR3 length is 14 residues. The CDR3 loop is CASSLQGTYNEQFF. In DNA form, the CDR3 reads TGTGCCAGCAGCTTACAGGGGACCTACAATGAGCAGTTCTTC.

This chain joins TRBV30 and TRBJ2-3; D is uncertain. The CDR3 extends over 12 amino acids. The germline V gene has CDR1 GTSNPN and CDR2 SVGIG (reference sequence). Trimming cost V 0 bases and J 6 bases, with 7 bases left between them. The CDR3 DNA reads as TGTGCCTGGAGTGTAGGTCTCGATACGCAGTATTTT. It specifies CAWSVGLDTQYF.

V usage is TRBV5-1 and J usage is TRBJ2-3; 9 nucleotides line up with TRBD2. With V trimmed by 0 bases and J by 6 bases, 5 bases remained unmatched. CDR3 length equals 15 residues. The germline V gene encodes CDR1 SGHRS and CDR2 YFSETQ. CDR3 residues: CASSLDGLASDTQYF. For the CDR3, the DNA is TGCGCCAGCAGCTTGGATGGACTAGCGAGCGATACGCAGTATTTT.

The chain joins TRBV5-1 to TRBJ2-1, with TRBD2 matching 9 bases. V shed 4 bases and J 3 bases; nucleotides not matched to a gene: 5. This CDR3 comprises 15 residues. Per germline, CDR1 SGHRS and CDR2 YFSETQ. The CDR3 nucleotides are TGCGCCAGCAGCGCCTCTAGCGGGATCTACAATGAGCAGTTCTTC. Amino acids: CASSASSGIYNEQFF.

The rearrangement links TRBV27 to TRBJ2-6, with D perhaps being TRBD1 or TRBD2 (5 bases each). Germline loops: CDR1 MNHEY, CDR2 SMNVEV (reference sequence). The V gene lost 2 bases and the J gene lost 0 bases, with 8 bases spanning the gap. The CDR3 is 16 amino acids. The CDR3 region is CASSLEGYSGANVLTF. The DNA of the CDR3 is TGTGCCAGCAGTTTAGAGGGGTACTCTGGGGCCAACGTCCTGACTTTC. Full variable domain (outside the CDR3, taken from reference TRBV27 and TRBJ2-6): EAQVTQNPRYLITVTGKKLTVTCSQNMNHEYMSWYRQDPGLGLRQIYYSMNVEVTDKGDVPEGYKVSRKEKRNFPLILESPSPNQTSLYFCASSLEGYSGANVLTFGAGSRLTVL.

The gene calls are TRBV7-9 and TRBJ2-7; the D gene could be TRBD1 or TRBD2 (5 bases each). V lost 1 base, J lost 3 bases, and 19 bases lay in between. The CDR3 loop spans 17 amino acids. Germline V CDR1 and CDR2: SEHNR, FQNEAQ (reference sequence). The CDR3 DNA is TGTGCCAGCAGCTTAGTTCAGTCGGGACCGGCCTACTACGAGCAGTACTTC. Amino acids: CASSLVQSGPAYYEQYF.

The J gene is TRBJ2-1, the V gene TRBV11-2; 10 bases are shared with TRBD1. From germline, CDR1 is SGHAT and CDR2 FQNNGV. This CDR3 is built from 13 residues. Trimming cost V 3 bases and J 10 bases; bases outside gene matches: 3. The CDR3 DNA follows: TGTGCCAGCAGCTTTGGACAGGGGGACGAGCAGTTCTTC. Residues: CASSFGQGDEQFF.

The J gene is TRBJ1-4, the V gene TRBV5-6; 7 bases match TRBD1. From germline, CDR1 is SGHDT and CDR2 YYEEEE. After removal of 4 bases from V and 5 bases from J, the junction contained 5 bases not matched to a gene. The CDR3 runs 14 residues. CDR3 protein: CASSAQGINEKLFF. CDR3 DNA: TGTGCCAGCAGCGCACAGGGGATAAATGAAAAACTGTTTTTT.

DNA for the CDR3: TGTGCCAGGAGGGACAGCGACGCCAAAAACATTCAGTACTTC. This codes for CARRDSDAKNIQYF. The chain links TRBV2 to TRBJ2-4; 7 bases align to TRBD1. Losses at the gene ends were 9 bases for V and 1 base for J; bases not matched to a gene: 6. This CDR3 contains 14 residues. Germline assignment: CDR1 SNHLY and CDR2 FYNNEI.

The genes are TRBV10-3 and TRBJ2-5; D ambiguous. The V end was cut by 3 bases, the J end by 0 bases, with 2 bases between. Germline V gene lookup returns CDR1 ENHRY and CDR2 SYGVKD. The CDR3 totals 12 residues. CDR3 sequence reads: CAISDHQETQYF. As DNA, the CDR3 is TGTGCCATCAGTGACCACCAAGAGACCCAGTACTTC.

Here the CDR3 DNA reads TGTGCCAGCATTGGCGGAACTAGCACAGATACGCAGTATTTT. Translating it yields CASIGGTSTDTQYF. The chain joins TRBV28 to TRBJ2-3; D is undetermined. Germline-derived CDR1 and CDR2 are MDHEN and SYDVKM. This CDR3 is 14 amino acids long. The ends were cut back, 7 bases at V and 0 bases at J, with 11 bases in the middle.

J is TRBJ2-2 and V is TRBV5-1, with 7 bases fitting TRBD2. The CDR3 runs to 16 residues. Germline V gene data show CDR1 as SGHRS and CDR2 as YFSETQ. The V and J ends lost 0 bases and 1 base, in that order; junction bases with no gene match: 3. CDR3 nucleotide sequence: TGCGCCAGCAGCTTGGTGGCTAGCGGGAACACCGGGGAGCTGTTTTTT. This sequence encodes CASSLVASGNTGELFF.

The gene calls are TRBV10-3 and TRBJ2-7, with D perhaps matching TRBD1 (5 bases). Trimming pared 2 bases from V and 3 bases from J, leaving 8 bases between. This CDR3 has 13 residues. Germline assignment: CDR1 ENHRY and CDR2 SYGVKD. The CDR3 DNA is TGTGCCATCAGTGAGGGACATAACTACGAGCAGTACTTC. Its protein is CAISEGHNYEQYF.

This chain uses TRBV7-3 with TRBJ2-7; perhaps TRBD2 as D (6 bases). CDR1 and CDR2 from the germline V gene are SGHTA and FQGTGA. The length of the CDR3 is 15 residues. Trimming stripped 1 base from V and 0 bases from J, with 10 bases between. CDR3 region: CASSLMAGSSYEQYF. Written as DNA, the CDR3 is TGTGCCAGCAGCTTAATGGCGGGGAGCTCCTACGAGCAGTACTTC.

The chain joins TRBV11-2 to TRBJ1-2; no reliable D call. The CDR3 length is 16 residues. In germline, CDR1 is SGHAT, CDR2 FQNNGV. V lost 1 base to trimming and J lost 4 bases, with 16 bases between them. The DNA for the CDR3 is TGTGCCAGCAGCTTAGCTCGGGGTGGCGTTACCTATGGCTACACCTTC. Its translation: CASSLARGGVTYGYTF.

This clone appeared once. The genes are TRBV15 and TRBJ2-5; 7 nucleotides align to TRBD2. V trimming: 0 bases; J trimming: 1 base; junction bases outside the gene matches: 11. The V gene's germline CDR1 is LNHNV and CDR2 YYDKDF (reference sequence). The CDR3 loop spans 18 amino acids. The CDR3 reads CATSRDMVAGAGQETQYF. The CDR3 DNA sequence: TGTGCCACCAGCAGAGATATGGTCGCGGGAGCGGGCCAAGAGACCCAGTACTTC.

The rearrangement joins TRBV2 to TRBJ2-1; D remains unclear. The CDR3 is 12 amino acids. Trimming took 5 bases from V and 5 from J, leaving 7 bases between them. In germline, CDR1 is SNHLY, CDR2 FYNNEI. Written as DNA, the CDR3 is TGTGCCAGCAGTCCAAGAGACAATGAGCAGTTCTTC. This sequence encodes CASSPRDNEQFF.